Included here is one TCR beta chain sequence, with context. The data are from a study of preoperative IRX-2 immunotherapy in early breast cancer. The treatment here: preoperative locoregional IRX-2 cytokine immunotherapy. Preoperative locoregional IRX-2 cytokine immunotherapy was tested in the phase Ib source study. Produced via immunoSEQ multiplex PCR; TCRdb's table is partial and in-frame only. The sample consists of 25,000 or so clones, 85% to 95% of them appearing once. This receptor was identified in a human donor with breast cancer. Sequences were derived from tumor tissue, sampled after IRX-2 immunotherapy.

The CDR3 region has the DNA TGTGCCAGTAGTATTGCGGCCAGGGTGAACACTGAAGCTTTCTTT. Translated: CASSIAARVNTEAFF. The chain has TRBV19 and TRBJ1-1; TRBD1 might be the D (5 bases). CDR3 length: 15 residues. V shed 3 bases and J shed 0 bases, with 11 bases lying between them. Germline CDR1 is LNHDA and CDR2 is SQIVND (reference sequence).